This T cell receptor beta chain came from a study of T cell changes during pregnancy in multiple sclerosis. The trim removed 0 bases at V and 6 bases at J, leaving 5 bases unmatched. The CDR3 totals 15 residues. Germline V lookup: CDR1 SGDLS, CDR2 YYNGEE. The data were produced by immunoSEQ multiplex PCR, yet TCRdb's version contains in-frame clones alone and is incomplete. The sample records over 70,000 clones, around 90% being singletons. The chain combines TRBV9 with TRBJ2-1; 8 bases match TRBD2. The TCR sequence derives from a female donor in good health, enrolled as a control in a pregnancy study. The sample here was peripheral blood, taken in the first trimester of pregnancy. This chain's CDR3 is CASSVAGGPFNEQFF. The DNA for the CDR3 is TGTGCCAGCAGCGTAGCGGGAGGGCCTTTCAATGAGCAGTTCTTC.